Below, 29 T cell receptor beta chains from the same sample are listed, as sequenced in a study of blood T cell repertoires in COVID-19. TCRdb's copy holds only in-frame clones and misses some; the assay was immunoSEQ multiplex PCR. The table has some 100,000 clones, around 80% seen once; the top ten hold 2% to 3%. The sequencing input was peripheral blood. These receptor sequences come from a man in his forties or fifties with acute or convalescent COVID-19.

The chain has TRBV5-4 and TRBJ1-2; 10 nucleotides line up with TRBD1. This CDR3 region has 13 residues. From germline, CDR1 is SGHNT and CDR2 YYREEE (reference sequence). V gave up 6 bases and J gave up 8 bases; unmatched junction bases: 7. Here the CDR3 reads CASKGGTGVGYTF. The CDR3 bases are TGTGCCAGCAAAGGCGGGACAGGGGTAGGCTACACCTTC.

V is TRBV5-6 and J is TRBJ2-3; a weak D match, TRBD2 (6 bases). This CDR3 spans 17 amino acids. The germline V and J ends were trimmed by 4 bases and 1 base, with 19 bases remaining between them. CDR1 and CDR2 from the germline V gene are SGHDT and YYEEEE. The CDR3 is CASSLFVAGPGTDTQYF. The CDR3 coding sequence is TGTGCCAGCAGCCTGTTTGTGGCGGGGCCAGGCACAGATACGCAGTATTTT.

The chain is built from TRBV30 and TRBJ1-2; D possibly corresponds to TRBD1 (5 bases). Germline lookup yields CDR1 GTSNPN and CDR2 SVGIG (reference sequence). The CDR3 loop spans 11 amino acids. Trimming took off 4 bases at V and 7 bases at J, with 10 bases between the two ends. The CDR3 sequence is CAWIQGIGYTF. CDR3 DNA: TGTGCCTGGATCCAGGGAATTGGCTACACCTTC.

CDR3 sequence reads: CASRDRGEKLFF. CDR3 bases: TGTGCCAGCAGGGACAGAGGTGAAAAACTGTTTTTT. V gene TRBV6-5 combines with J gene TRBJ1-4, with D tentatively TRBD1 (6 bases). V dropped 6 bases and J dropped 7 bases, with 9 bases sitting between them. Germline CDR1 and CDR2: MNHEY and SVGAGI. CDR3 length: 12 amino acids.

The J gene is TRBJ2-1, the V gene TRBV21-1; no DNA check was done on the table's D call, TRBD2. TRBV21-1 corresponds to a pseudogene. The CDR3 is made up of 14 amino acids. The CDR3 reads CAPAADGINNEQFF. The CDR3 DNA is TGTGCACCAGCGGCAGACGGGATAAACAATGAGCAGTTCTTC.

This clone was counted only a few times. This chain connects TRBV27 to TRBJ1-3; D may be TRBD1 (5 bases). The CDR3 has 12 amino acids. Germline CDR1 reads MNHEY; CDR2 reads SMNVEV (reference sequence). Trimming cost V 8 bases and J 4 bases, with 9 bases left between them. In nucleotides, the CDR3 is TGTGCCAGCGGGGCCTTGGGAAACACCATATATTTT. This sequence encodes CASGALGNTIYF.

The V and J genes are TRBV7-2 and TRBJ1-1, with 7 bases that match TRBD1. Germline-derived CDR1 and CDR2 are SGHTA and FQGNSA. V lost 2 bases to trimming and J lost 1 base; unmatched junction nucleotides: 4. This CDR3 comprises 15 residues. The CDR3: CASSLLGGGNTEAFF. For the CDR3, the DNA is TGTGCCAGCAGCTTACTAGGGGGCGGGAACACTGAAGCTTTCTTT.

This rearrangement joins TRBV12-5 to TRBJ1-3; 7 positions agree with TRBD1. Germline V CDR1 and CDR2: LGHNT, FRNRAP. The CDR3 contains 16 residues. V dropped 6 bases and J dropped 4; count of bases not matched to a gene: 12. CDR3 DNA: TGTGCTAGTGGGTCCTCTAGGGGGCAAGCGGGAAACACCATATATTTT. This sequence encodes CASGSSRGQAGNTIYF. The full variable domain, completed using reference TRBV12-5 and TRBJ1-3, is DARVTQTPRHKVTEMGQEVTMRCQPILGHNTVFWYRQTMMQGLELLAYFRNRAPLDDSGMPKDRFSAEMPDATLATLKIQPSEPRDSAVYFCASGSSRGQAGNTIYFGEGSWLTVV.

The CDR3 reads CASSFVGVNQPQHF. DNA for the CDR3: TGTGCCAGCAGCTTCGTAGGAGTCAATCAGCCCCAGCATTTT. The chain recombines TRBV7-9 with TRBJ1-5; D gene ambiguous. The CDR3 is 14 amino acids. V was pared by 3 bases and J by 3 bases, with 9 bases between. Germline V gives CDR1 SEHNR, CDR2 FQNEAQ (reference sequence).

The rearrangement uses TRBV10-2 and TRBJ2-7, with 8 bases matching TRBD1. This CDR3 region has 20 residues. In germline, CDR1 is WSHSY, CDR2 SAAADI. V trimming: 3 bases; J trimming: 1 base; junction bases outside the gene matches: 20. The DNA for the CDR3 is TGCGCCAGCAGTGAATGGGGATGGGGACAGGAGCCCTGGCGGTCCTACGAGCAGTACTTC. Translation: CASSEWGWGQEPWRSYEQYF.

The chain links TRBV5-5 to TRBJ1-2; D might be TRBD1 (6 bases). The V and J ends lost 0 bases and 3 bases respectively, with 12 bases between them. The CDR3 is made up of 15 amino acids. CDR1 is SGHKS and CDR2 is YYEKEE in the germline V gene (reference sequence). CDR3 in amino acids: CASSLGVAGDYGYTF. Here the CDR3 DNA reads TGTGCCAGCAGCTTGGGGGTGGCAGGGGACTATGGCTACACCTTC.

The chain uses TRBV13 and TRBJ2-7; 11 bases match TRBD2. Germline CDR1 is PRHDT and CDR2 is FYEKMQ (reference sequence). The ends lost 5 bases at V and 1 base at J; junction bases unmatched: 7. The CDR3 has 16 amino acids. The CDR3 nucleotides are TGTGCCAGCAGCCCTCTCACTAGCGGGGGTTCCTACGAGCAGTACTTC. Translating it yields CASSPLTSGGSYEQYF.

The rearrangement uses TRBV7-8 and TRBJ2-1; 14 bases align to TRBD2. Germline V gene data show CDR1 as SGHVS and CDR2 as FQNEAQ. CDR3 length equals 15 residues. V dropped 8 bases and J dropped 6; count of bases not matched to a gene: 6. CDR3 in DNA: TGTGCCAGCCTGTTGACTAGCGGGAGGGCCAATGAGCAGTTCTTC. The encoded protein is CASLLTSGRANEQFF.

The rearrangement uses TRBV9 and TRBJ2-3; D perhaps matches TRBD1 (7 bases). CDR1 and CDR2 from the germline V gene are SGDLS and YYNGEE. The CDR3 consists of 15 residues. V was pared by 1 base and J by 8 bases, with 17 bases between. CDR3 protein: CASSVQGGGLGTQYF. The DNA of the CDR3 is TGTGCCAGCAGCGTACAAGGAGGGGGCCTCGGTACGCAGTATTTT.

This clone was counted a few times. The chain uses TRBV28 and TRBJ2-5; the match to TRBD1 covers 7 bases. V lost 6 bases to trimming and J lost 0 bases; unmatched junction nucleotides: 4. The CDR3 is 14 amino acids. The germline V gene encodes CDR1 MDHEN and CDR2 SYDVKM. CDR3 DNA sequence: TGTGCCAGCAGACTGGACAGGAACCAAGAGACCCAGTACTTC. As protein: CASRLDRNQETQYF.

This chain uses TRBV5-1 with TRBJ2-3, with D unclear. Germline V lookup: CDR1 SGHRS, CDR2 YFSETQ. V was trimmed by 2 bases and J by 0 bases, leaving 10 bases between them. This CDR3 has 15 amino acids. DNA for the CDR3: TGCGCCAGCAGCTTTCCGCAGGCTAGCACAGATACGCAGTATTTT. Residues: CASSFPQASTDTQYF.

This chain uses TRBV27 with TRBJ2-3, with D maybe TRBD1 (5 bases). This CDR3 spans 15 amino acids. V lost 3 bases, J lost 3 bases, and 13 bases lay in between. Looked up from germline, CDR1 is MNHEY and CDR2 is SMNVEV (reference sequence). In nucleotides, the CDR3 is TGTGCCAGCAGTTTTACAGGTCGTCGGACAGATACGCAGTATTTT. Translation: CASSFTGRRTDTQYF.

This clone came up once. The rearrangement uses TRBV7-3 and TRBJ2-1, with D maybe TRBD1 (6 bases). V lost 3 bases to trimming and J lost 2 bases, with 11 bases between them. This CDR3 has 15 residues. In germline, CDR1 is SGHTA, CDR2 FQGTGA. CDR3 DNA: TGTGCCAGCAGCTTTGGGGGCAACCCCTACAATGAGCAGTTCTTC. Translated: CASSFGGNPYNEQFF. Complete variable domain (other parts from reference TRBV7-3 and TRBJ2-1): GAGVSQTPSNKVTEKGKYVELRCDPISGHTALYWYRQSLGQGPEFLIYFQGTGAADDSGLPNDRFFAVRPEGSVSTLKIQRTERGDSAVYLCASSFGGNPYNEQFFGPGTRLTVL.

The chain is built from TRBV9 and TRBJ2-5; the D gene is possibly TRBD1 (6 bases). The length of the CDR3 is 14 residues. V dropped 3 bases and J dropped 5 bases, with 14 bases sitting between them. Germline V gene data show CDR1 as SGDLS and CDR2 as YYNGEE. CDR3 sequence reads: CASSADSFRETQYF. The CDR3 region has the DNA TGTGCCAGCAGCGCGGACAGTTTTAGGGAGACCCAGTACTTC.

The CDR3 region has the DNA TGTGCCAGCAGTCCCTCGGGACTAACTAACACTGAAGCTTTCTTT. The encoded protein is CASSPSGLTNTEAFF. The chain couples TRBV27 to TRBJ1-1; tentatively, D is TRBD1 (5 bases). Germline CDR1 MNHEY, CDR2 SMNVEV (reference sequence). Between the trimmed V and J ends, which lost 5 bases and 2 bases, there was a span of 15 bases. CDR3 length: 15 residues.

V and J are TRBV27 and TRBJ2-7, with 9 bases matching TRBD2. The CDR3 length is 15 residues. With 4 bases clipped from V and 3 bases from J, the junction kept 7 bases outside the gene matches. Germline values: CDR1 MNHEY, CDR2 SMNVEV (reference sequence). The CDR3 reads CASSSAAGGRYEQYF. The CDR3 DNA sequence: TGTGCCAGCAGTTCCGCCGCGGGAGGGCGCTACGAGCAGTACTTC.

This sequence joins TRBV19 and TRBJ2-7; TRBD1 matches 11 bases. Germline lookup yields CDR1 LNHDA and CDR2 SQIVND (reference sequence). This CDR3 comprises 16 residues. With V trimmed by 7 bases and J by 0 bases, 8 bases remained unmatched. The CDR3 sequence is CASTHGGQGGSYEQYF. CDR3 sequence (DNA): TGTGCCAGTACCCATGGGGGACAGGGGGGCTCCTACGAGCAGTACTTC.

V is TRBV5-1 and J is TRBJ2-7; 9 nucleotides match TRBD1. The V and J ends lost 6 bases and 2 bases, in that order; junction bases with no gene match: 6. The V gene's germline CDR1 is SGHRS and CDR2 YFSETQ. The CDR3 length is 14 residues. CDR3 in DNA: TGCGCCAGCAAATCCGGGACAGGGACCTACGAGCAGTACTTC. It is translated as CASKSGTGTYEQYF.

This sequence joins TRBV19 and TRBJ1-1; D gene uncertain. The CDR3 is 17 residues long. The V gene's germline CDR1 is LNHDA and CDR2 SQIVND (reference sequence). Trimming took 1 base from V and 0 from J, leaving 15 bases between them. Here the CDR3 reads CASSIGRADVLNTEAFF. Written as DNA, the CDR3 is TGTGCCAGTAGTATAGGGAGGGCCGACGTTCTGAACACTGAAGCTTTCTTT.

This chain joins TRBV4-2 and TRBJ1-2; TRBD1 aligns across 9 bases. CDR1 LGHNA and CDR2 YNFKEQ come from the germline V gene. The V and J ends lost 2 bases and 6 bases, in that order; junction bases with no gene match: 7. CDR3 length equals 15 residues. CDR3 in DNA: TGTGCCAGCAGCCAACGGACAGGGGCGAGGAATGGCTACACCTTC. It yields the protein CASSQRTGARNGYTF.

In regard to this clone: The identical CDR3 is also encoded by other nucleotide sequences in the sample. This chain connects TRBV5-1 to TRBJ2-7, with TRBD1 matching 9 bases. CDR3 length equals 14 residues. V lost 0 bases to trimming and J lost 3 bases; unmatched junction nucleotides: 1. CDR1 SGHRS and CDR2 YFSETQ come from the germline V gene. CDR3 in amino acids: CASSLVDRGYEQYF. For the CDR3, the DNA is TGCGCCAGCAGCTTGGTGGACAGGGGCTACGAGCAGTACTTC.

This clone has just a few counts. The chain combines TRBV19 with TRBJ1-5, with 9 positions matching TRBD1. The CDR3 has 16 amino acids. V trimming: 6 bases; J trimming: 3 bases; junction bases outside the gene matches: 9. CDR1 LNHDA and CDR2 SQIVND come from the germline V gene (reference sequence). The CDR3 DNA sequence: TGTGCCAGTAGCCGGTCCCGGGACAGGGACAATCAGCCCCAGCATTTT. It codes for CASSRSRDRDNQPQHF.

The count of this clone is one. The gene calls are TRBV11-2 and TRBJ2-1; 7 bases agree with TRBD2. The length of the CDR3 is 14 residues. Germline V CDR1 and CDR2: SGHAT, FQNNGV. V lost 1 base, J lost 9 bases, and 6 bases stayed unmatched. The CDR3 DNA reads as TGTGCCAGCAGCTTAGCCGGGACTACGAGTGAGCAGTTCTTC. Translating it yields CASSLAGTTSEQFF.

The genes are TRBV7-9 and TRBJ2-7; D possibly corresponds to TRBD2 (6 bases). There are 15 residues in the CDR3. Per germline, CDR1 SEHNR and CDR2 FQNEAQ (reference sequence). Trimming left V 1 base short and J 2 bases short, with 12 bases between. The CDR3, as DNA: TGTGCCAGCAGCTTAGATCGGGGGATCCCCTACGAGCAGTACTTC. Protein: CASSLDRGIPYEQYF.